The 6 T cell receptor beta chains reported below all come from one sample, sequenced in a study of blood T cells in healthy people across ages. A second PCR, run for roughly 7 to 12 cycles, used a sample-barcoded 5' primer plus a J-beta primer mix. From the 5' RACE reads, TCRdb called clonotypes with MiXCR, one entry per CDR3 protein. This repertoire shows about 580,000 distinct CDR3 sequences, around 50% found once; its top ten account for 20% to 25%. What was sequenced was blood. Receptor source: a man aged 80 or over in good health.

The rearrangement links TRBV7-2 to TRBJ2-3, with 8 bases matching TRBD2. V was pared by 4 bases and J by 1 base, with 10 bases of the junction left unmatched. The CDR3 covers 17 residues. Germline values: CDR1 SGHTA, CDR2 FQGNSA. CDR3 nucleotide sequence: TGTGCCAGCAGCTACGGACTAACGGGAGGGGGCACAGATACGCAGTATTTT. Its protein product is CASSYGLTGGGTDTQYF. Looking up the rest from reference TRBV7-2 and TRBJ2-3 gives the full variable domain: GAGVSQSPSNKVTEKGKDVELRCDPISGHTALYWYRQSLGQGLEFLIYFQGNSAPDKSGLPSDRFSAERTGGSVSTLTIQRTQQEDSAVYLCASSYGLTGGGTDTQYFGPGTRLTVL.

CDR3 region: CASSTWTRTPPDTQYF. CDR3 nucleotide sequence: TGTGCCAGCAGCACATGGACTAGAACGCCCCCAGATACGCAGTATTTT. This chain joins TRBV7-2 and TRBJ2-3; 7 bases are a match to TRBD2. The CDR3 loop spans 16 amino acids. Germline CDR1 is SGHTA and CDR2 is FQGNSA. V lost 5 bases and J lost 4; bases outside the gene matches: 12. The full variable domain, completed using reference TRBV7-2 and TRBJ2-3, is GAGVSQSPSNKVTEKGKDVELRCDPISGHTALYWYRQSLGQGLEFLIYFQGNSAPDKSGLPSDRFSAERTGGSVSTLTIQRTQQEDSAVYLCASSTWTRTPPDTQYFGPGTRLTVL.

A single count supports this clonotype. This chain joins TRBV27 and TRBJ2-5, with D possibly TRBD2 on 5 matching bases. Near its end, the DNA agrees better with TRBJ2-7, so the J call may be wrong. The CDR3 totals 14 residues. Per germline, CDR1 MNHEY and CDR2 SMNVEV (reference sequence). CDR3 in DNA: TGTGCCAGCAGTGTATTAGGCCGAGCGGACGAGCAGTACTTC. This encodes CASSVLGRADEQYF.

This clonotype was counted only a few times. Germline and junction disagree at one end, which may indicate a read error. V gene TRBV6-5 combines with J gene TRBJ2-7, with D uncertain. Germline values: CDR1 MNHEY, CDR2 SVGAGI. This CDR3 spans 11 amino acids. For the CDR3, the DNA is TGTGCCAGCAGTCACTCTAGGGAGCAGTACTTC. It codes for CASSHSREQYF.

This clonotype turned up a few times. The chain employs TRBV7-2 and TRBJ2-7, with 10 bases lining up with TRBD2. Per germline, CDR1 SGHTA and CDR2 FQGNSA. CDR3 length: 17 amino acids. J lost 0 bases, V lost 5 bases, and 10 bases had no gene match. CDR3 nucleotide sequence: TGTGCCAGCAGCGCTCGAACCGGGACTAGCGTCTCCTACGAGCAGTACTTC. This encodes CASSARTGTSVSYEQYF.

The DNA of the CDR3 is TGTGCCAGCAGCTCGTCCGGACACGGGGTCGGTGGGGAAAACATTCAGTACTTC. Its translation: CASSSSGHGVGGENIQYF. The chain recombines TRBV7-2 with TRBJ2-7, with D tentatively TRBD1 or TRBD2 (5 bases each). The DNA end favors TRBJ2-4, so the J call may be wrong. Looked up from germline, CDR1 is SGHTA and CDR2 is FQGNSA. CDR3 size: 18 residues.